Sequencing of this T cell receptor (beta chain) was carried out in a study of T cell therapy after organ transplantation. The time point denotes: 20-29 weeks after completion of therapy. Profiled with immunoSEQ multiplex PCR; TCRdb holds only in-frame clones, not every one. The sample records under 2,500 clones, around 70% being singletons. J lost 4 bases, V lost 1 base, and 2 bases had no gene match. The germline V gene has CDR1 SEHNR and CDR2 FQNEAQ (reference sequence). This CDR3 region has 14 residues. This clone was seen only a few times. Its antigen remains unknown. The sequencing here drew on CD8+ T cells from blood, taken after autologous CMV-specific T cell therapy. This clonotype originated in a human patient who had received a solid organ transplant and had CMV disease. Some T cells may have come from the graft donor. The V gene is TRBV7-9, the J gene TRBJ1-2; 8 nucleotides agree with TRBD1. CDR3 in amino acids: CASSLGRGLYGYTF. The CDR3 bases are TGTGCCAGCAGCTTAGGCAGGGGGCTCTATGGCTACACCTTC.